This T cell receptor (beta chain) was recorded in a study of blood T cell repertoires in COVID-19. Study in general: Italy, Spain and the United States were the sources of the convalescent and acute COVID-19 samples.

In this sample, this clone turned up a few times. Sequenced by immunoSEQ multiplex PCR; TCRdb stores in-frame clones only, minus some. Of approximately 25,000 clones detected, about 70% appear once; the ten largest clones hold less than 8.5%. V was shortened by 6 bases and J by 4 bases, with 16 bases between the two germline ends. Germline CDR1 reads MGHRA; CDR2 reads YSYEKL. The CDR3 sequence is 15 residues long. Seattle researchers signed up patients amid active infection and tracked them longitudinally. What was sequenced was peripheral blood. V usage is TRBV4-1 and J usage is TRBJ1-3; D not resolved. The clonotype comes from a man in his forties or fifties with COVID-19, enrolled during active disease. CDR3 bases: TGCGCCAGCAGGCCCGACGAGGTGATGGGAAACACCATATATTTT. This gives the protein CASRPDEVMGNTIYF.